This T cell receptor (beta chain) is drawn from a study of T cells in Graves' hyperthyroidism and ophthalmopathy (dated by TCRdb to about 2019). Regarding the complete study: Peripheral blood was sampled at the time of initial diagnosis, prior to any treatment. To identify TCR V-J signatures that set the groups apart, the researchers used a discovery cohort of 100 patients, made up of some 41 with Graves' ophthalmopathy and 57 with stable Graves' hyperthyroidism. An independent validation cohort of 18 to 20 hyperthyroidism patients and about 16 patients who later progressed to ophthalmopathy tested prospective prediction of ophthalmopathy. For training and testing, the 110 or so patients in the discovery cohort were randomly divided in a 7:3 ratio. In more than 5 Graves' hyperthyroidism patients, the study also compared T-cell repertoires from thyroid tissue with T-cell repertoires from blood. After blood sampling, hyperthyroidism patients were treated with methimazole at a starting dose of 30 mg daily, and ophthalmopathy patients were treated with high-dose intravenous methylprednisolone. The paper reports TCR Vbeta CDR3 sequencing of some 140 peripheral blood samples: approximately 41 ophthalmopathy, under 80 hyperthyroidism and around 17 progressor patients. Broader findings and caveats from the paper: Sample size was not statistically predetermined, and blinding of investigators to group allocation was not performed. In validation, progression to ophthalmopathy was predicted by the model with 70.59% sensitivity and around 76% specificity, a median of roughly 6 months before onset. A model built on a 13 V-J signature distinguished ophthalmopathy from stable hyperthyroidism, reaching about 89% sensitivity and about 81% specificity in cross-validation and 80%/75% in testing. Blood samples also contained most of the expanded thyroid clonotypes (frequency above 0.001), which suggests that blood repertoires may reflect thyroid immune responses.

Stable Graves' hyperthyroidism was defined as the absence of progression to ophthalmopathy over 18 months of follow-up. The hyperthyroidism patients were between 18 and 65 years old and newly diagnosed, with a disease duration of less than 2 months. Patients with uncontrolled infections, other autoimmune diseases, pregnancy or lactation were excluded. Diagnoses relied on clinical symptoms, serum thyroxine and TRAb, thyroid ultrasound and orbital computed tomography. Ficoll-Paque density gradient centrifugation was used to isolate PBMCs from around 9.1 ml of fresh peripheral blood. Total RNA was extracted with Trizol reagent, and quality was checked on an Agilent 2100 Bioanalyzer. TCR beta CDR3 regions were amplified from RNA transcripts. For the first round of RT-PCR on the TCR CDR3, the HTBI primer set was used together with the Qiagen OneStep RT-PCR kit. A second multiplex PCR round built the libraries, followed by size selection and purification. Paired-end sequencing of the libraries was performed with 100 bp reads on an Illumina HiSeq2000. For the original study's pipeline: SOAPnuke was used to process the raw data, removing reads that contained adapters or uncalled bases, had a mean Phred below 15, or lacked an exact match to the constant primer or identifier. High-quality paired reads were merged with COPE v1.2.5, and unique nucleotide sequences were defined as clonotypes. MiTCR v1.1 was used to align the clonotypes against IMGT TRBV, TRBD and TRBJ reference segments. Analysis was restricted to V-J combinations with a frequency above 0.0001, which covered roughly 99% of repertoires. A TCS score was defined as the ratio between F50 (clonal expansion) and ExV (chaos), using BLOSUM62-based TCRdist between CDR3 peptides within each V-J. Welch's t-statistics and random forest reduced 500 to 550 V-J features to 10 to 15, which were used in a naive Bayes classifier (R e1071). TCRdb passed the public sequencing reads through fastp at Q25 and MiXCR, retaining productive beta sequences. Entries that share a CDR3 protein sequence are merged under the most common genes and DNA. The V and J calls come from TCRdb's annotation, not from the publication. Here the sample has fewer than 650,000 distinct CDR3 sequences; around 15% occur a single time. 14% of the sample goes to the ten largest clones.

V is pruned by 6 bases and J by 6 bases, leaving 7 bases of the junction without a gene match. The CDR3 spans 14 residues, from the cysteine through the phenylalanine. The CDR3 DNA has 42 bases and is translated from base 1. According to the germline V gene, CDR1 reads KGHSH and CDR2 reads LQKENI. This clonotype showed up just a few times. Its target antigen remains unknown. No much larger clone exists at a distance of one base, and base qualities are not known. The specimen sequenced was blood. The rearrangement combines TRBV18 with TRBJ1-4; 7 of the junction bases match TRBD1. The TCR comes from a woman in her forties with Graves' hyperthyroidism. Here the CDR3 is given as CASSRGQRYEKLFF. In nucleotide form, the sequence is TGTGCCAGCTCCCGGGGACAGAGGTATGAAAAACTGTTTTTT.